One sample yielded the 27 T cell receptor beta chains listed below, sequenced in a study of T cells in Graves' hyperthyroidism and ophthalmopathy. Authors of the study amplified TCR beta CDR3 regions from RNA transcripts. First-round RT-PCR with HTBI primers amplified the TCR CDR3 region. From the multiplex PCR reads, TCRdb called clonotypes with MiXCR, one entry per CDR3 protein. Of about 400,000 distinct CDR3 sequences detected, approximately 15% appear once; the ten largest clones hold around a third. Sequencing was performed on blood. These receptors all come from a woman younger than 45 with Graves' hyperthyroidism.

Many counts were recorded for this clonotype. V usage is TRBV20-1 and J usage is TRBJ2-3; TRBD1 matches 8 bases. Unmatched junction bases numbered 14, after V lost 8 bases and J lost 4 bases. CDR3 length equals 15 residues. Germline CDR1 is DFQATT and CDR2 is SNEGSKA (reference sequence). Here the CDR3 reads CSPPVLETGADTQYF. The CDR3 DNA reads TGCAGTCCCCCCGTCCTTGAGACAGGGGCAGATACGCAGTATTTT.

This clonotype has at least ten counts. This sequence joins TRBV10-2 and TRBJ2-5, with a possible D match to TRBD1 (7 bases). Germline V CDR1 and CDR2: WSHSY, SAAADI. The germline V and J ends were trimmed by 4 bases and 5 bases, with 17 bases remaining between them. The CDR3 has 15 amino acids. As DNA, the CDR3 is TGCGCCAGCAGTGGTGGAGGGGGCAGAGGGGAGACCCAGTACTTC. It codes for CASSGGGGRGETQYF.

This clonotype showed up many times. J is TRBJ1-2 and V is TRBV18, with D unclear. Germline V gene sequence: CDR1 KGHSH, CDR2 LQKENI. V was clipped by 6 bases and J by 6 bases, with 14 bases between them. The CDR3 sequence is 13 residues long. Written as DNA, the CDR3 is TGTGCCAGCTCGGAGACTTTAGTGGATGGCTACACCTTC. Its protein is CASSETLVDGYTF.

This clonotype has at least ten counts. This chain joins TRBV28 and TRBJ2-1; TRBD2 aligns across 12 bases. The CDR3 has 17 residues. The germline gives CDR1 MDHEN, CDR2 SYDVKM. Unmatched junction bases numbered 6, after V lost 4 bases and J lost 2 bases. This chain's CDR3 is CASSSPGLAGAYNEQFF. In DNA form, the CDR3 reads TGTGCCAGCAGTTCCCCGGGACTAGCGGGTGCCTACAATGAGCAGTTCTTC.

This clonotype was recorded a few times. The chain has TRBV5-1 and TRBJ2-3, with a possible D match to TRBD1 (5 bases). V was cut by 4 bases and J by 0 bases, with 12 bases left in between. Germline V gene lookup returns CDR1 SGHRS and CDR2 YFSETQ. This CDR3 is 15 amino acids long. The DNA of the CDR3 is TGCGCCAGCAGCCTAGACAGCCCTAGCACAGATACGCAGTATTTT. Protein: CASSLDSPSTDTQYF.

This clonotype was recorded many times. The chain recombines TRBV28 with TRBJ2-7; 7 nucleotides agree with TRBD1. The V gene's germline CDR1 is MDHEN and CDR2 SYDVKM. There are 14 residues in the CDR3. V trimming: 6 bases; J trimming: 5 bases; junction bases outside the gene matches: 10. CDR3 bases: TGTGCCAGCAGGAGGGGGCAAAACCCCCACGAGCAGTACTTC. Translating gives CASRRGQNPHEQYF. The entire variable domain, with the rest obtained from reference TRBV28 and TRBJ2-7, is as follows: DVKVTQSSRYLVKRTGEKVFLECVQDMDHENMFWYRQDPGLGLRLIYFSYDVKMKEKGDIPEGYSVSREKKERFSLILESASTNQTSMYLCASRRGQNPHEQYFGPGTRLTVT.

The J gene is TRBJ1-1, the V gene TRBV29-1; no definite D call. This CDR3 region has 11 residues. Trimming cost V 5 bases and J 5 bases, with 9 bases left between them. Germline lookup yields CDR1 SQVTM and CDR2 ANQGSEA. The CDR3 loop is CSVLIGTEAFF. The CDR3 DNA reads TGCAGCGTTCTAATAGGGACTGAAGCTTTCTTT. The entire variable domain, with the rest obtained from reference TRBV29-1 and TRBJ1-1, is as follows: SAVISQKPSRDICQRGTSLTIQCQVDSQVTMMFWYRQQPGQSLTLIATANQGSEATYESGFVIDKFPISRPNLTFSTLTVSNMSPEDSSIYLCSVLIGTEAFFGQGTRLTVV.

The V and J genes are TRBV5-8 and TRBJ2-1; TRBD1 or TRBD2 may be the D gene (6 bases each). Trimming removed 3 bases at V and 5 bases at J, with 15 bases between. Germline CDR1 SGHTS, CDR2 YDEGEE. The CDR3 loop spans 15 amino acids. CDR3 amino acids: CASSSKKGEDNEQFF. In nucleotides, the CDR3 is TGTGCCAGCAGCTCCAAAAAGGGGGAGGACAATGAGCAGTTCTTC.

Ten or more counts support this clonotype. This chain links TRBV20-1 with TRBJ2-7, with TRBD2 identical over 12 bases. Germline CDR1 is DFQATT and CDR2 is SNEGSKA (reference sequence). The CDR3 contains 15 residues. The J segment lost 5 bases and the V segment lost 1 base, leaving 6 bases of the junction unmatched. The CDR3, as DNA: TGCAGTGCTAGAGTGCTAGCGGGAGGGCTGGACGAGCAGTACTTC. Encoded protein: CSARVLAGGLDEQYF.

This clonotype was detected a few times. This chain joins TRBV28 and TRBJ1-2; D ambiguous. CDR1 and CDR2 from the germline V gene are MDHEN and SYDVKM. The CDR3 covers 12 residues. The V end was cut by 6 bases, the J end by 7 bases, with 12 bases between. CDR3 sequence: CASSTGWSGYTF. In nucleotides, the CDR3 is TGTGCCAGCAGCACGGGCTGGAGTGGCTACACCTTC.

This clonotype was observed many times. The rearrangement uses TRBV12-3 or TRBV12-4 and TRBJ1-1; D gene unclear. The CDR3 length is 10 residues. Trimming took off 11 bases at V and 1 base at J, with 5 bases between the two ends. DNA for the CDR3: TGTGCCGAGGGGAACACTGAAGCTTTCTTT. Translating it yields CAEGNTEAFF.

In this sample, this clonotype turned up many times. The rearrangement links TRBV12-3 or TRBV12-4 to TRBJ1-6; D call uncertain. CDR3 length equals 17 residues. Trimming cost V 6 bases and J 6 bases, with 21 bases left between them. Written as DNA, the CDR3 is TGTGCCAGCAGCAAAGGGCCCGAGACCGCCCCTAATTCACCCCTCCACTTT. It codes for CASSKGPETAPNSPLHF.

CDR3: CASSPSGRAHNEQFF. CDR3 DNA sequence: TGTGCCAGCAGCCCAAGCGGGAGGGCTCACAATGAGCAGTTCTTC. This chain uses TRBV14 with TRBJ2-1; 10 bases are a match to TRBD2. J gave up 5 bases and V 4 bases, and 5 bases lay outside the gene matches. The CDR3 sequence is 15 residues long. From germline, CDR1 is SGHDN and CDR2 FVKESK.

There are many counts of this clonotype. The chain links TRBV18 to TRBJ2-7; D unresolved. There are 15 residues in the CDR3. The V end was cut by 0 bases, the J end by 6 bases, with 15 bases between. Looked up from germline, CDR1 is KGHSH and CDR2 is LQKENI. The CDR3: CASSPPGLPDAEQYF. The CDR3 region has the DNA TGTGCCAGCTCACCACCGGGATTACCCGACGCCGAGCAGTACTTC.

As for this clonotype: This sequence may be a read error, since a much larger clone differs from it by one base. The rearrangement uses TRBV28 and TRBJ2-2; D remains unclear. This CDR3 region has 18 residues. Between the trimmed V and J ends, which lost 4 bases and 7 bases, there was a span of 25 bases. Germline V gene lookup returns CDR1 MDHEN and CDR2 SYDVKM. The CDR3 loop is CASSSPMFALPYIGELFF. CDR3 bases: TGTGCCAGCAGTTCTCCAATGTTTGCCTTACCTTACATCGGGGAGCTGTTTTTT. Based on the CDR3 plus reference TRBV28 and TRBJ2-2, the full variable domain is DVKVTQSSRYLVKRTGEKVFLECVQDMDHENMFWYRQDPGLGLRLIYFSYDVKMKEKGDIPEGYSVSREKKERFSLILESASTNQTSMYLCASSSPMFALPYIGELFFGEGSRLTVL.

In its sample, this clonotype was seen many times. V and J are TRBV5-4 and TRBJ2-3; D uncertain. Germline CDR1 SGHNT, CDR2 YYREEE (reference sequence). Trimming took 3 bases from V and 6 from J, leaving 20 bases between them. CDR3 length: 16 amino acids. CDR3: CASSSNARSSRDTQYF. CDR3 nucleotides: TGTGCCAGCAGCTCGAATGCCAGGTCGAGTAGGGATACGCAGTATTTT.

V is TRBV10-3 and J is TRBJ2-1; D possibly corresponds to TRBD2 (6 bases). Trimming pared 6 bases from V and 0 bases from J, leaving 15 bases between. The germline V gene has CDR1 ENHRY and CDR2 SYGVKD. The CDR3 extends over 16 amino acids. CDR3 in amino acids: CAISALGGGSYNEQFF. The DNA of the CDR3 is TGTGCCATCAGCGCACTCGGGGGAGGCTCCTACAATGAGCAGTTCTTC.

This clonotype was seen at least ten times. The rearrangement joins TRBV6-5 to TRBJ2-1, with TRBD2 matching 11 bases. Germline assignment: CDR1 MNHEY and CDR2 SVGAGI. There are 16 residues in the CDR3. J was trimmed by 5 bases and V by 2 bases; bases with no gene match: 5. The CDR3 nucleotides read TGTGCCAGCAGTTACACCGGGACTAGCGGTCACAATGAGCAGTTCTTC. Translated: CASSYTGTSGHNEQFF.

The V gene is TRBV20-1, the J gene TRBJ2-7; D not certain. The CDR3 extends over 13 amino acids. The germline V and J ends were trimmed by 3 bases and 5 bases, with 14 bases remaining between them. Germline V gene data show CDR1 as DFQATT and CDR2 as SNEGSKA (reference sequence). The CDR3 nucleotides are TGCAGTGCTAGCCCCGGCGGAGTCCACGAGCAGTACTTC. Its translation: CSASPGGVHEQYF.

The rearrangement uses TRBV7-3 and TRBJ2-3; 12 bases agree with TRBD2. V was clipped by 4 bases and J by 5 bases; unmatched bases: 4. Per the germline V gene, CDR1 is SGHTA and CDR2 is FQGTGA. This CDR3 comprises 15 residues. CDR3 sequence (DNA): TGTGCCAGCAGCTCTAGCGGGAGGGGGGTAGATACGCAGTATTTT. This translates into CASSSSGRGVDTQYF.

V and J are TRBV30 and TRBJ1-1, with D possibly TRBD1 on 6 matching bases. This CDR3 spans 16 amino acids. The V end was cut by 1 base, the J end by 0 bases, with 15 bases between. Germline V gene sequence: CDR1 GTSNPN, CDR2 SVGIG (reference sequence). CDR3 residues: CAWSAVTRTVNTEAFF. CDR3 bases: TGTGCCTGGAGTGCGGTTACCAGGACAGTGAACACTGAAGCTTTCTTT.

This clonotype has at least ten counts. J is TRBJ2-7 and V is TRBV12-3 or TRBV12-4, with TRBD2 identical over 12 bases. Trimming cost V 5 bases and J 6 bases; bases outside gene matches: 8. The CDR3 loop spans 15 amino acids. The CDR3 loop reads CASSPASGRGLEQYF. In nucleotides, the CDR3 is TGTGCCAGCAGTCCCGCTAGCGGGAGGGGGCTCGAGCAGTACTTC.

The chain links TRBV3-1 to TRBJ1-6; 10 bases line up with TRBD1. With 5 bases clipped from V and 10 bases from J, the junction kept 8 bases outside the gene matches. The CDR3 is 15 residues long. The V gene's germline CDR1 is LGHDT and CDR2 YNNKEL (reference sequence). The CDR3 reads CASSFRDRGRSPLHF. DNA of the CDR3: TGTGCCAGCAGCTTCCGGGACAGGGGAAGATCACCCCTCCACTTT.

Many counts were recorded for this clonotype. The genes are TRBV11-2 and TRBJ2-5; no definite D call. CDR3 length: 13 amino acids. From germline, CDR1 is SGHAT and CDR2 FQNNGV. V was pared by 0 bases and J by 7 bases, with 9 bases between. CDR3 amino acids: CASSLDQTGTQYF. CDR3 nucleotide sequence: TGTGCCAGCAGCTTAGACCAGACGGGGACCCAGTACTTC.

This clonotype came up many times. The rearrangement uses TRBV12-3 or TRBV12-4 and TRBJ2-2, with D possibly TRBD2 on 6 matching bases. The CDR3 totals 16 residues. V lost 5 bases and J 5 bases, leaving 18 bases between the germline ends. The CDR3, as DNA: TGTGCCAGCAGTCCGATATCTAGCGCCGGTACCGGGGAGCTGTTTTTT. Its translation is CASSPISSAGTGELFF.

This clonotype was found a few times. V gene TRBV5-8 combines with J gene TRBJ2-2; TRBD2 aligns across 7 bases. With 2 bases clipped from V and 3 bases from J, the junction kept 7 bases outside the gene matches. Germline V lookup: CDR1 SGHTS, CDR2 YDEGEE. The CDR3 loop spans 16 amino acids. CDR3 in amino acids: CASSFQLGGDTGELFF. DNA for the CDR3: TGTGCCAGCAGCTTCCAGCTGGGAGGGGACACCGGGGAGCTGTTTTTT. Full variable domain (missing parts from reference TRBV5-8 and TRBJ2-2): EAGVTQSPTHLIKTRGQQATLRCSPISGHTSVYWYQQALGLGLQFLLWYDEGEERNRGNFPPRFSGRQFPNYSSELNVNALELEDSALYLCASSFQLGGDTGELFFGEGSRLTVL.

This chain uses TRBV4-1 with TRBJ2-7; 8 bases are a match to TRBD1. The CDR3 runs 16 residues. CDR1 and CDR2 (germline): MGHRA, YSYEKL. The J segment lost 5 bases and the V segment lost 3 bases, leaving 12 bases of the junction unmatched. In DNA form, the CDR3 reads TGCGCCAGCAGCCAGGAAAGGGGCCCCAGGGGGCACGAGCAGTACTTC. It encodes CASSQERGPRGHEQYF.